This T cell receptor beta chain is from a study of cytomegalovirus exposure and HLA in healthy donors. This clone was picked up a small number of times. CDR3 length: 15 residues. From germline, CDR1 is LGHNA and CDR2 YSLEER. Germline trimming cut 0 bases from V and 5 bases from J; bases unmatched to any gene: 5. The PCR used 60 Vbeta and 13 Jbeta primers. Profiling relied on immunoSEQ multiplex PCR, and the TCRdb table lists in-frame clones only, not all of them. The repertoire consists of around 200,000 clones, with 75% to 80% occurring once and the leading ten covering around 2%. The specimen sequenced was PBMCs. This clonotype was obtained from a man younger than 35 in good health and CMV-seronegative. The rearrangement uses TRBV4-3 and TRBJ2-3; TRBD2 agrees at 7 bases. The CDR3 DNA sequence: TGCGCCAGCAGCCAAGATGGGGGGAGGGTAGATACGCAGTATTTT. Translating it yields CASSQDGGRVDTQYF.